The clone carrying this T cell receptor (beta chain) was seen a handful of times. A much larger clonotype is one base distant, so this may be a read error. The data originate from a study of blood T cells in healthy people across ages. A second PCR, run for about 7 to 11 cycles, used a sample-barcoded 5' primer plus a J-beta primer mix. Template switching added a 12-random-nucleotide identifier to every cDNA molecule. At least 2.5 million CDR3-containing paired-end reads were obtained per sample. From the 5' RACE reads, TCRdb called clonotypes with MiXCR, one entry per CDR3 protein. The sample has around 870,000 distinct CDR3 sequences, 29% seen once; the top ten hold around 15%. Trimming left V 5 bases short and J 11 bases short, with 24 bases between. Germline lookup yields CDR1 DFQATT and CDR2 SNEGSKA (reference sequence). The CDR3 loop spans 14 amino acids.

Sequenced sample: blood. The J gene is TRBJ2-5, the V gene TRBV20-1; possibly TRBD1 for D (6 bases). The receptor was derived from a woman at least 80 years old in good health. DNA of the CDR3: TGCAGTGCTCGAAGGGACACCGCAGCCATTGAGCAGTACTTC. Its protein product is CSARRDTAAIEQYF.